This T cell receptor beta chain is drawn from a study of cytomegalovirus exposure and HLA in healthy donors. V dropped 4 bases and J dropped 4; count of bases not matched to a gene: 6. The CDR3 is made up of 14 amino acids. Study findings and constraints: The presence/absence work took it that sequencing depth was about the same across donors. Through in vitro validation, a few CMV-associated chains were shown to be specific for CMV antigens. Within a later analysis, the majority of CMV-associated TCR beta chains appeared HLA-restricted.

13 Jbeta primers and 60 Vbeta primers were used for the PCR. Repertoires were generated with immunoSEQ multiplex PCR, while TCRdb's copy carries only in-frame clones and drops some. The sample shows fewer than 200,000 clones, about 78% of them seen only once. This clone occurred a few times. Its antigen remains unidentified. V is TRBV23-1 and J is TRBJ1-2; 7 bases agree with TRBD1. TRBV23-1 is flagged as an ORF with uncertain function. The sequencing input was PBMCs. The TCR comes from a man between 60 and 75 years old in good health and CMV-seronegative. CDR3 DNA sequence: TGCGCCAGCAGTCCCCGACAGGGAGGCTATGGCTACACCTTC. This encodes CASSPRQGGYGYTF.